The 26 T cell receptor beta chains listed next were all sequenced from one sample in a study of glioma-infiltrating T cells. TCR alpha and beta CDR3 regions were amplified from RNA using iRepertoire nested multiplex PCR. TCRdb redid the calling of the multiplex PCR reads with MiXCR, one entry per CDR3 protein. The profile covers under 200,000 distinct CDR3 sequences, with approximately 40% appearing a single time and around 5% taken by the ten largest. Sequences were obtained from glioma tissue, nonneoplastic brain tissue, or PBMCs (not recorded which). The receptors were sampled from a human donor with low-grade glioma or glioblastoma, undergoing nonglioma brain surgery, or in good health (not recorded which).

Remarks on this clonotype: The CDR3 ends on some other residue instead of the conserved phenylalanine or tryptophan, so this is likely a read error. This chain uses TRBV10-3 with TRBJ1-3, with no clear D. CDR1 ENHRY and CDR2 SYGVKD come from the germline V gene. This CDR3 has 13 residues. Trimming took off 10 bases at V and 4 bases at J, with 14 bases between the two ends. CDR3 protein: CATVPGGGNTIYS. The CDR3 nucleotides read TGTGCCACGGTGCCGGGCGGCGGAAACACCATATATTCT.

This clonotype has ten or more counts. The chain uses TRBV20-1 and TRBJ2-7, with 9 bases that match TRBD2. The ends lost 3 bases at V and 3 bases at J; junction bases unmatched: 6. The CDR3 is 14 amino acids. The germline gives CDR1 DFQATT, CDR2 SNEGSKA (reference sequence). CDR3 amino acids: CSASFLAGIYEQYF. For the CDR3, the DNA is TGCAGTGCTAGTTTTCTAGCGGGGATCTACGAGCAGTACTTC.

The V gene is TRBV14, the J gene TRBJ1-6; D is unclear. Germline assignment: CDR1 SGHDN and CDR2 FVKESK. There are 13 residues in the CDR3. The V gene lost 3 bases and the J gene lost 9 bases, with 9 bases spanning the gap. The CDR3 bases are TGTGCCAGCAGCCACAGTGGTCGTTCACCCCTCCACTTT. Protein sequence: CASSHSGRSPLHF.

The chain has TRBV5-5 and TRBJ2-7, with 9 bases identical to TRBD1. V gave up 5 bases and J gave up 3 bases; unmatched junction bases: 6. Germline CDR1 SGHKS, CDR2 YYEKEE (reference sequence). The CDR3 extends over 14 amino acids. CDR3 nucleotides: TGTGCCAGCAGAACGCCGGGACAGGGCTACGAGCAGTACTTC. Translating it yields CASRTPGQGYEQYF.

This clonotype was detected a few times. The V and J genes are TRBV2 and TRBJ1-1; D might be TRBD1 (5 bases). Germline CDR1 SNHLY, CDR2 FYNNEI. Trimming shortened V by 1 base and J by 4 bases, and 10 bases separated the two germline ends. The CDR3 extends over 14 amino acids. The CDR3 loop is CASSEGGGATEAFF. The CDR3 region has the DNA TGTGCCAGCAGTGAAGGGGGGGGTGCCACTGAAGCTTTCTTT.

Only one count was recorded for this clonotype. A much larger clonotype is one base distant, so this may be a read error. V usage is TRBV2 and J usage is TRBJ1-5; D might be TRBD1 (5 bases). Deletions cut 5 bases from V and 8 bases from J, with 16 bases between. Germline-derived CDR1 and CDR2 are SNHLY and FYNNEI. The CDR3 runs 14 residues. CDR3 in DNA: TGTGCCAGCAGTCGGCTCTTGGAGACAGAGCCCCAGCATTTT. Encoded protein: CASSRLLETEPQHF.

This clonotype came up many times. The CDR3 reads CASSRRGGNQPQHF. CDR3 in DNA: TGTGCCAGCAGCCGCCGAGGGGGCAATCAGCCCCAGCATTTT. J is TRBJ1-5 and V is TRBV7-8; a weak D match, TRBD1 (5 bases). This CDR3 region has 14 residues. The V and J ends lost 5 bases and 2 bases respectively, with 10 bases between them. Germline V gives CDR1 SGHVS, CDR2 FQNEAQ. Supplemented by reference TRBV7-8 and TRBJ1-5, the full variable domain reads GAGVSQSPRYKVAKRGQDVALRCDPISGHVSLFWYQQALGQGPEFLTYFQNEAQLDKSGLPSDRFFAERPEGSVSTLKIQRTQQEDSAVYLCASSRRGGNQPQHFGDGTRLSIL.

The gene calls are TRBV28 and TRBJ2-3, with D possibly TRBD1 on 6 matching bases. Trimming shortened V by 2 bases and J by 3 bases, and 15 bases separated the two germline ends. CDR1 is MDHEN and CDR2 is SYDVKM in the germline V gene. This CDR3 spans 16 amino acids. CDR3 in amino acids: CASSLTPTGRTDTQYF. CDR3 DNA: TGTGCCAGCAGTTTAACACCGACAGGTAGAACAGATACGCAGTATTTT.

The chain is built from TRBV10-3 and TRBJ2-1; TRBD2 agrees at 7 bases. J lost 7 bases, V lost 10 bases, and 13 bases had no gene match. CDR1 and CDR2 (germline): ENHRY, SYGVKD. This CDR3 spans 14 amino acids. The CDR3: CATYSGRKVNEQFF. The CDR3 region has the DNA TGTGCCACATATAGCGGGCGAAAGGTGAATGAGCAGTTCTTC.

This clonotype was seen only a few times. The rearrangement joins TRBV19 to TRBJ2-7, with a weak D call TRBD2 (5 bases). CDR3 length: 13 residues. Germline-derived CDR1 and CDR2 are LNHDA and SQIVND (reference sequence). V was cut by 4 bases and J by 5 bases, with 12 bases left in between. CDR3 in DNA: TGTGCCAGTAGTAGAGGACTGATCGACGAGCAGTACTTC. It yields the protein CASSRGLIDEQYF.

This clonotype was seen only a few times. The chain combines TRBV2 with TRBJ2-7, with TRBD2 as a possible D gene (6 bases). Trimming stripped 8 bases from V and 5 bases from J, with 13 bases between. This CDR3 has 12 residues. Germline-derived CDR1 and CDR2 are SNHLY and FYNNEI. CDR3 coding DNA: TGTGCCAGCGGTCGGGAGCTCAACGAGCAGTACTTC. Protein sequence: CASGRELNEQYF.

Worth noting for this clonotype: Germline and junction disagree at one end, which may indicate a read error. The chain is built from TRBV2 and TRBJ2-3; either TRBD1 or TRBD2 may fit D (5 bases each). The CDR3 extends over 14 amino acids. From germline, CDR1 is SNHLY and CDR2 FYNNEI. CDR3 sequence: CASRSTGRTDTKYF. DNA for the CDR3: TGTGCCAGCAGATCGACGGGGCGCACAGATACGAAGTATTTT.

In the case of this clonotype: A much more abundant neighbour one base away suggests this may be a read error. The J gene is TRBJ2-1, the V gene TRBV10-1; 11 positions match TRBD2. The germline V gene encodes CDR1 WNHNN and CDR2 SYGVQD (reference sequence). The CDR3 contains 14 residues. J lost 6 bases, V lost 5 bases, and 3 bases had no gene match. The CDR3 sequence is CASSWLAGGNEQFF. CDR3 sequence (DNA): TGCGCCAGCAGTTGGCTAGCGGGGGGCAATGAGCAGTTCTTC.

Comments on this clonotype: One end of the junction fails to match germline, which may point to a read error. This chain links TRBV15 with TRBJ1-1; perhaps TRBD1 as D (5 bases). Germline V gene data show CDR1 as LNHNV and CDR2 as YYDKDF (reference sequence). The CDR3 covers 14 residues. DNA of the CDR3: TGTGCCGCCAGCAGAAGGCAGGGATGTACTGAAGCTTTCTTT. It codes for CAASRRQGCTEAFF.

This clonotype was observed a handful of times. A read error is possible here, since a much larger clone lies one base away. This chain uses TRBV20-1 with TRBJ2-1; the D is unclear. CDR1 and CDR2 (germline): DFQATT, SNEGSKA (reference sequence). V lost 6 bases and J lost 3, with 12 bases in between. CDR3 length: 13 amino acids. CDR3 protein: CSASLWLYNEQFF. The CDR3 DNA reads as TGCAGTGCCTCCCTGTGGCTCTACAATGAGCAGTTCTTC.

A note on this clonotype: At one end the junction does not follow the germline gene, possibly because of a read error. The gene calls are TRBV7-9 and TRBJ2-1, with unresolved D. Per the germline V gene, CDR1 is SEHNR and CDR2 is FQNEAQ (reference sequence). There are 14 residues in the CDR3. The CDR3 DNA is TGTGCCAGCAGCTTAGCGACCGTCTACAATGAGAAGTTCTTC. Translated: CASSLATVYNEKFF.

This clonotype was seen more than once but under ten times. V gene TRBV7-2 combines with J gene TRBJ2-3; TRBD1 might be the D (6 bases). Deletions cut 1 base from V and 2 bases from J, with 13 bases between. The CDR3 covers 16 residues. CDR1 SGHTA and CDR2 FQGNSA come from the germline V gene. The CDR3 region has the DNA TGTGCCAGCAGCTTAGGTGGCAGGGGCTTCACAGATACGCAGTATTTT. Translation gives CASSLGGRGFTDTQYF. The full variable domain, rest sourced from reference TRBV7-2 and TRBJ2-3, is GAGVSQSPSNKVTEKGKDVELRCDPISGHTALYWYRQSLGQGLEFLIYFQGNSAPDKSGLPSDRFSAERTGGSVSTLTIQRTQQEDSAVYLCASSLGGRGFTDTQYFGPGTRLTVL.

Note on this clonotype: A read error may explain this, as a much larger clone is one base away. The chain employs TRBV20-1 and TRBJ2-1; 8 bases line up with TRBD1. The CDR3 is 15 amino acids. With 4 bases clipped from V and 5 bases from J, the junction kept 10 bases outside the gene matches. The V gene's germline CDR1 is DFQATT and CDR2 SNEGSKA (reference sequence). Here the CDR3 DNA reads TGCAGTGCTACCCACTCGACAGGGGCCAACAATGAGCAGTTCTTC. It encodes CSATHSTGANNEQFF.

The chain is built from TRBV5-6 and TRBJ2-1, with 10 bases matching TRBD1. The germline V gene encodes CDR1 SGHDT and CDR2 YYEEEE. Unmatched junction bases numbered 10, after V lost 4 bases and J lost 6 bases. The CDR3 spans 16 residues. This CDR3 reads CASSPWTGGGVNEQFF. As DNA, the CDR3 is TGTGCCAGCAGCCCCTGGACAGGGGGAGGAGTCAATGAGCAGTTCTTC.

This clonotype was seen many times. This chain connects TRBV5-4 to TRBJ1-6, with D tentatively TRBD1 (5 bases). This CDR3 is built from 16 residues. The V gene's germline CDR1 is SGHNT and CDR2 YYREEE (reference sequence). The V gene lost 5 bases and the J gene lost 4 bases, with 16 bases spanning the gap. The CDR3 reads CASSEIGTLYNSPLHF. CDR3 nucleotides: TGTGCCAGCAGTGAAATCGGGACGCTGTATAATTCACCCCTCCACTTT.

This clonotype has a handful of counts. CDR3 in amino acids: CASSQDWSTDTQYF. CDR3 bases: TGCGCCAGCAGCCAAGATTGGAGCACAGATACGCAGTATTTT. The rearrangement uses TRBV4-1 and TRBJ2-3; D is uncertain. This CDR3 is 14 amino acids long. V lost 0 bases and J lost 0, with 4 bases in between. CDR1 MGHRA and CDR2 YSYEKL come from the germline V gene.

This chain uses TRBV5-4 with TRBJ1-1, with 10 nucleotides matching TRBD1. V was clipped by 4 bases and J by 5 bases; unmatched bases: 8. The CDR3 is 15 amino acids. Germline CDR1 reads SGHNT; CDR2 reads YYREEE (reference sequence). The CDR3 reads CASSAPGQGLTEAFF. In nucleotides, the CDR3 is TGTGCCAGCAGCGCCCCGGGACAGGGGCTTACTGAAGCTTTCTTT.

Concerning this clonotype: A much larger clone differs by one base, so this may be a read error. For the CDR3, the DNA is TGTGCCAGCAGCCGTCTCGGGGTAGATATCCACGAGCAGTACTTC. As protein: CASSRLGVDIHEQYF. The chain has TRBV2 and TRBJ2-7; possible D gene TRBD2, 5 bases. V was cut by 6 bases and J by 5 bases, with 20 bases left in between. CDR1 and CDR2 (germline): SNHLY, FYNNEI. The CDR3 runs 15 residues.

Notes on this clonotype: The junction departs from the called germline gene at one end, perhaps through a read error. V is TRBV28 and J is TRBJ1-6; D is possibly TRBD1 (5 bases). CDR1 is MDHEN and CDR2 is SYDVKM in the germline V gene. This CDR3 comprises 16 residues. This CDR3 is CASSPSLGLGNSHLHF. CDR3 bases: TGTGCCAGCAGTCCCTCCCTGGGACTGGGTAATTCACACCTCCACTTT.

The chain couples TRBV29-1 to TRBJ2-2; 9 bases are a match to TRBD1. The CDR3 totals 19 residues. Germline assignment: CDR1 SQVTM and CDR2 ANQGSEA. V gave up 4 bases and J gave up 3 bases; unmatched junction bases: 18. In DNA, the CDR3 is TGCAGCGTTGTCGTTGGACCAGAAAAAGACAGGGGGTACACCGGGGAGCTGTTTTTT. Translated, it gives CSVVVGPEKDRGYTGELFF.

This clonotype was counted many times. The chain couples TRBV28 to TRBJ1-1; D remains ambiguous. Trimming cost V 9 bases and J 1 base, with 9 bases left between them. This CDR3 contains 12 residues. From germline, CDR1 is MDHEN and CDR2 SYDVKM. The CDR3 here is CASLRPNTEAFF. In DNA, the CDR3 is TGTGCCAGTCTCCGACCGAACACTGAAGCTTTCTTT.